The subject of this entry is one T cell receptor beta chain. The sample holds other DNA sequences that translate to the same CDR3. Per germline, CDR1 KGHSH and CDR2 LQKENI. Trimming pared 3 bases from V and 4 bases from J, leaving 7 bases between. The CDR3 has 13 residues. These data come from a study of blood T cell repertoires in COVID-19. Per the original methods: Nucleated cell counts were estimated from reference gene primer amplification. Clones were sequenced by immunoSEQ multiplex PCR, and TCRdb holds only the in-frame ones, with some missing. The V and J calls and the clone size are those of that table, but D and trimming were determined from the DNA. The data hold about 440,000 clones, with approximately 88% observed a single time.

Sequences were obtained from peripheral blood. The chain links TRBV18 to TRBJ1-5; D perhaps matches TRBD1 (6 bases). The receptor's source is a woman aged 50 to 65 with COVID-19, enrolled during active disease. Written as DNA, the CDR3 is TGTGCCAGCTCACCTCAGGGGAATCAGCCCCAGCATTTT. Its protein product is CASSPQGNQPQHF.